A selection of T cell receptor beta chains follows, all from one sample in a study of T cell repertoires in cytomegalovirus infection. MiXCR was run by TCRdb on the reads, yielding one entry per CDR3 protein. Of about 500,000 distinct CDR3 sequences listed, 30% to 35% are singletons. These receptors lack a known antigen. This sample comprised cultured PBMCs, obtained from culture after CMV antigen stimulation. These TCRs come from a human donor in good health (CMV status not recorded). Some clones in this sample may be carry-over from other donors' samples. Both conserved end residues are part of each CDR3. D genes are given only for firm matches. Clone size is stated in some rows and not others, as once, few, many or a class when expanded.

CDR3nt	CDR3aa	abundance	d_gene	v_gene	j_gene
TGTGCCAGCAGCTTAGAACTAGCGGGAGGGCAGTTCTTC	CASSLELAGGQFF	-	TRBD2	TRBV7-2	TRBJ2-1
TGTGCCAGCAGCACTTCTAGCGGGAGAGTGGGTGGGGAGACCCAGTACTTC	CASSTSSGRVGGETQYF	few	TRBD2	TRBV7-2	TRBJ2-5
TGTGCCAGCAGTTCCGGGACCCTAATCACCGGGGAGCTGTTTTTT	CASSSGTLITGELFF	few	-	TRBV12-3/TRBV12-4	TRBJ2-2
TGTGCCAGCAGTGAAGTGGGACAGGGGACCCAGTACTTC	CASSEVGQGTQYF	-	TRBD1	TRBV6-1	TRBJ2-5
TGTGCCAGCAGCTTAGACAGGTGGACAGATACGCAGTATTTT	CASSLDRWTDTQYF	few	-	TRBV7-9	TRBJ2-3
TGTGCCAGTAGTATTGCTAATTCTAACTATGGCTACACCTTC	CASSIANSNYGYTF	-	-	TRBV19	TRBJ1-2
TGTGCCACCAGTGCAGGCCTCAGTACCGGGGAGCTGTTTTTT	CATSAGLSTGELFF	-	-	TRBV24-1	TRBJ2-2
TGTGCCAGTACCCCCCCATCCACTCGGGACAGCATACAAAACATTCAGTACTTC	CASTPPSTRDSIQNIQYF	many	TRBD1	TRBV19	TRBJ2-4
TGTGCCAGTAGTATAGGGGCGGAGTACTACACCTTC	CASSIGAEYYTF	-	-	TRBV19	TRBJ1-2
TGTGCCAGCAGCTCAACTCGCAGGGGTAGCTCCTACAATGAGCAGTTCTTC	CASSSTRRGSSYNEQFF	-	-	TRBV7-9	TRBJ2-1
TGCGCCAGCAGCTTCCTAGGACAGGGAAGCACAGATACGCAGTATTTT	CASSFLGQGSTDTQYF	few	TRBD1	TRBV5-1	TRBJ2-3
TGTGCCAGCAGTTTAGCAGGGGTGGGATACAATGAGCAGTTCTTC	CASSLAGVGYNEQFF	-	-	TRBV28	TRBJ2-1
TGTGCCAGCAGGCTTTCACAGGGACACGAGCAGTACTTC	CASRLSQGHEQYF	-	-	TRBV6-1	TRBJ2-7
TGTGCCAGCAGCTCACCCGAAAACTATGGCTACACCTTC	CASSSPENYGYTF	few	-	TRBV7-9	TRBJ1-2
TGTGCCAGCAGGGACGCCAACAATGAGCAGTTCTTC	CASRDANNEQFF	-	-	TRBV6-2/TRBV6-3	TRBJ2-1
TGTGCCACTATGGGCGATAGCGGGTTGGTAGCGGATACGCAGTATTTT	CATMGDSGLVADTQYF	-	TRBD2	TRBV2	TRBJ2-3
TGTGCCAGCAGCACAATGGGACAGCAGAACACTGAAGCTTTCTTT	CASSTMGQQNTEAFF	-	TRBD1	TRBV11-3	TRBJ1-1
TGTGCCAGCTCAGACAGGGCCTCCTACAATGAGCAGTTCTTC	CASSDRASYNEQFF	-	TRBD1	TRBV18	TRBJ2-1
TGTGCCAGCAGGATGGTTAGGGGGGGAGAGACCCAGTACTTC	CASRMVRGGETQYF	few	-	TRBV28	TRBJ2-5
TGTGCCAGCAGCCTCCGGGACAGGGAAGGTGGCTACACCTTC	CASSLRDREGGYTF	few	TRBD1	TRBV7-2	TRBJ1-2
TGTGCCAGCTCCCCGGCGGGAAAAGAGACCCAGTACTTC	CASSPAGKETQYF	-	-	TRBV6-6	TRBJ2-5
TGTGCCAGCAGTCTCGGGACTAGCGGGACTTCGTCCGAGCAGTACTTC	CASSLGTSGTSSEQYF	many	TRBD2	TRBV28	TRBJ2-7
TGTGCCAGCAGAGAGACTAGCGGGAGTGAATTCTTC	CASRETSGSEFF	-	TRBD2	TRBV2	TRBJ2-1
TGTGCCAGCAGCCTACCTCAGGGGCGCAATCAGCCCCAGCATTTT	CASSLPQGRNQPQHF	-	-	TRBV28	TRBJ1-5
TGTGCCAGCACCCTCGTGGCTAGCGGGAGTGGAGATACGCAGTATTTT	CASTLVASGSGDTQYF	-	TRBD2	TRBV27	TRBJ2-3
TGTGCCAGCAGTCCTCTGGTAGCGGGAGCCTACGAGCAGTACTTC	CASSPLVAGAYEQYF	-	TRBD2	TRBV12-3/TRBV12-4	TRBJ2-7
TGTGCCAGCAGCTCGGGACAGGGGATTTATTCACCCCTCCACTTT	CASSSGQGIYSPLHF	few	TRBD1	TRBV7-9	TRBJ1-6
TGTGCCAGCAGTAAACAGGCATACACTGAAGCTTTCTTT	CASSKQAYTEAFF	many	-	TRBV7-8	TRBJ1-1
TGTGCCAGCAGCTTGATGGACACTGAGCAGTTCTTC	CASSLMDTEQFF	few	-	TRBV7-9	TRBJ2-1
TGCAGTGCCTTGGGACTAGCGGGCCACGAGCAGTACTTC	CSALGLAGHEQYF	-	TRBD2	TRBV20-1	TRBJ2-7
TGTGCCAGCGGAGGCGGGGGTAGCTCCTACGAGCAGTACTTC	CASGGGGSSYEQYF	many	TRBD2	TRBV7-2	TRBJ2-7
TGTGCCAGCAGCTTGGGACTACAAACGGGAGGCTACACCTTC	CASSLGLQTGGYTF	-	-	TRBV14	TRBJ1-2
TGTGCCAGCAGGTTTATAGCGGGAGGGCCCTACGAGCAGTACTTC	CASRFIAGGPYEQYF	many	TRBD2	TRBV7-2	TRBJ2-7
TGTGCCACCAGCAGACAGTTAGCCGAGACCCAGTACTTC	CATSRQLAETQYF	-	-	TRBV15	TRBJ2-5
TGTGCCAGCAGTTTCCAACCTTATGGCTACACCTTC	CASSFQPYGYTF	few	-	TRBV28	TRBJ1-2
TGTGCCAGCAGCCCAGAGGCGGGAGGGCCCTACGAGCAGTACTTC	CASSPEAGGPYEQYF	-	TRBD2	TRBV7-8	TRBJ2-7
TGTGCCAGCAGCTCCCAGGGGACAAGGAACACCGGGGAGCTGTTTTTT	CASSSQGTRNTGELFF	-	-	TRBV7-9	TRBJ2-2
TGCAGTGCTAGAGACCCAGTGCTCGGACTAGCGGGACGCAGCTCCTACAATGAGCAGTTCTTC	CSARDPVLGLAGRSSYNEQFF	-	TRBD2	TRBV20-1	TRBJ2-1
TGCGCCAGCAGCCAAGGGGAACTAGCGGGCAATGAGCAGTTCTTC	CASSQGELAGNEQFF	-	TRBD2	TRBV4-1	TRBJ2-1
TGCGCCAGCAGCTTTAGAGGCGGGGTTGGGAGGGGTGAGCAGTTCTTC	CASSFRGGVGRGEQFF	-	TRBD2	TRBV5-1	TRBJ2-1
TGTGCCAGCAGCTGGGGACTCCAAGCAATTTACGAGCAGTACTTC	CASSWGLQAIYEQYF	once	-	TRBV7-2	TRBJ2-7
TGCGCCAGCAGCCAGCCGGGACTAGCCCCCGGGGAGCTGTTTTTT	CASSQPGLAPGELFF	few	TRBD2	TRBV4-1	TRBJ2-2
TGTGCCAGCAGCCTTAAGGTGACTAGGATCTCCTACAATGAGCAGTTCTTC	CASSLKVTRISYNEQFF	few	-	TRBV11-2	TRBJ2-1